These T cell receptor beta chains were read from a single sample in a study of blood T cells in healthy people across ages. TCRdb processed the 5' RACE reads anew with MiXCR; each CDR3 protein has one entry. The sample includes 750,000 to 1,000,000 distinct CDR3 sequences, 25% to 35% of them seen just once. The sample also formed part of further work on T cells of mothers and their children.

Sequencing used blood. These receptors were obtained from a woman aged 40 to 55 in good health. Both conserved end residues are part of each CDR3. D genes are given only for firm matches. Clone sizes are given selectively: once, few, many, or a class where the clone is expanded.

V: TRBV28
size: few
D: NA
length: 14
J: TRBJ1-1
DNA: TGTGCCACCGACCGGACGGGATGGAACACTGAAGCTTTCTTT
CDR3: CATDRTGWNTEAFF

V: TRBV20-1
size: NA
D: NA
length: 15
J: TRBJ2-3
DNA: TGCAGTGCCGTCGGGGGGCGCGGGGGAACAGATACGCAGTATTTT
CDR3: CSAVGGRGGTDTQYF

V: TRBV24-1
size: few
D: NA
length: 13
J: TRBJ2-2
DNA: TGTGCCACCAGTGATTTACAGCCCGGGGAGCTGTTTTTT
CDR3: CATSDLQPGELFF

V: TRBV28
size: few
D: NA
length: 16
J: TRBJ2-1
DNA: TGTGCCAGCAGTTTAGTTCAACAGGGCGGTCTGGATGAGCAGTTCTTC
CDR3: CASSLVQQGGLDEQFF

V: TRBV20-1
size: few
D: NA
length: 13
J: TRBJ1-2
DNA: TGCAGTGCCGATTCCGCCCCCATCTATGGCTACACCTTC
CDR3: CSADSAPIYGYTF

V: TRBV29-1
size: NA
D: NA
length: 11
J: TRBJ2-7
DNA: TGCAGCGTTGTGGACAACTACGAGCAGTACTTC
CDR3: CSVVDNYEQYF

V: TRBV6-6
size: NA
D: TRBD1
length: 16
J: TRBJ2-5
DNA: TGTGCCAGCAGTTCGGACAGGGTTTTTGATCAAGAGACCCAGTACTTC
CDR3: CASSSDRVFDQETQYF

V: TRBV7-3
size: NA
D: NA
length: 14
J: TRBJ2-1
DNA: TGTGCCGTTCGGGGCCTTCTGATACAAAATGAGCAGTTCTTC
CDR3: CAVRGLLIQNEQFF

V: TRBV20-1
size: NA
D: NA
length: 14
J: TRBJ1-3
DNA: TGCAGTGCTAGCCGGGACGCAGCTGGAAACACCATATATTTT
CDR3: CSASRDAAGNTIYF

V: TRBV20-1
size: many
D: NA
length: 12
J: TRBJ2-7
DNA: TGCAGTGCCGGGTCGGGAGCCTACGAGCAGTACTTC
CDR3: CSAGSGAYEQYF

V: TRBV29-1
size: few
D: TRBD1
length: 14
J: TRBJ1-4
DNA: TGCAGCGTTGTGGGGGACAGAACTAATGAAAAACTGTTTTTT
CDR3: CSVVGDRTNEKLFF

V: TRBV12-3/TRBV12-4
size: few
D: TRBD1
length: 14
J: TRBJ1-1
DNA: TGTGCCAGCAGTCGGACAGGGGAGAGCACTGAAGCTTTCTTT
CDR3: CASSRTGESTEAFF

V: TRBV27
size: many
D: NA
length: 13
J: TRBJ1-2
DNA: TGTGCCAGCAGGGACAGCGGTAACTATGGCTACACCTTC
CDR3: CASRDSGNYGYTF

V: TRBV2
size: NA
D: TRBD1
length: 13
J: TRBJ2-7
DNA: TGTGCGGCGCGGGGACAGGGGGCAGGGGAGCAGTACTTC
CDR3: CAARGQGAGEQYF

V: TRBV7-2
size: few
D: NA
length: 16
J: TRBJ1-2
DNA: TGTGCCAGCAGCTTAGTTCTCGTGGGGCTAGGTTATGGCTACACCTTC
CDR3: CASSLVLVGLGYGYTF

V: TRBV11-2
size: many
D: NA
length: 13
J: TRBJ2-1
DNA: TGTGCCAGCAGCTTAGCCACGCTCAATGAGCAGTTCTTC
CDR3: CASSLATLNEQFF

V: TRBV7-9
size: NA
D: TRBD2
length: 16
J: TRBJ2-3
DNA: TGTGCCAGCAGCTACGGACTAGCGGAGAGCACAGATACGCAGTATTTT
CDR3: CASSYGLAESTDTQYF

V: TRBV10-3
size: NA
D: TRBD1
length: 14
J: TRBJ2-5
DNA: TGTGCCATCAGCGGGACAGGGGGTCAAGAGACCCAGTACTTC
CDR3: CAISGTGGQETQYF

V: TRBV12-3/TRBV12-4
size: NA
D: NA
length: 13
J: TRBJ1-1
DNA: TGTGCCAGCAGTCCCCCGGGAGTCACTGAAGCTTTCTTT
CDR3: CASSPPGVTEAFF

V: TRBV28
size: few
D: NA
length: 15
J: TRBJ2-7
DNA: TGTGCCAGCAGTCCATACCCAGGGCCCCCCTACGAGCAGTACTTC
CDR3: CASSPYPGPPYEQYF

V: TRBV9
size: few
D: NA
length: 17
J: TRBJ2-1
DNA: TGTGCCAGCAGCGTAGGTCCCCTTGGGAGCTCCTACAATGAGCAGTTCTTC
CDR3: CASSVGPLGSSYNEQFF

V: TRBV4-1
size: many
D: NA
length: 16
J: TRBJ2-3
DNA: TGCGCCAGCAGCCAAGAAAGGGGGGGCAGCACAGATACGCAGTATTTT
CDR3: CASSQERGGSTDTQYF

V: TRBV5-1
size: few
D: NA
length: 14
J: TRBJ2-5
DNA: TGCGCCAGCAGCGCGTCAGGGGTGGGAGAGACCCAGTACTTC
CDR3: CASSASGVGETQYF

V: TRBV28
size: few
D: NA
length: 15
J: TRBJ2-7
DNA: TGTGCCAGCAGATTTGGGGGGTTCAGGTCCTACGAGCAGTACTTC
CDR3: CASRFGGFRSYEQYF

V: TRBV7-2
size: many
D: TRBD1
length: 16
J: TRBJ2-5
DNA: TGTGCCAGCAGCTTTTCCGGGACAGGGGGCTTTGAGACCCAGTACTTC
CDR3: CASSFSGTGGFETQYF

V: TRBV11-1
size: few
D: TRBD2
length: 15
J: TRBJ2-1
DNA: TGTGCCAGCAGCTCACGGACTAGGGACGGGGAGACCCAGTTCTTC
CDR3: CASSSRTRDGETQFF

V: TRBV20-1
size: NA
D: NA
length: 14
J: TRBJ1-3
DNA: TGCAGTGCTAGAGATCCCGGCTCTGGAAACACCATATATTTT
CDR3: CSARDPGSGNTIYF

V: TRBV12-3/TRBV12-4
size: many
D: NA
length: 13
J: TRBJ1-2
DNA: TGTGCCAGCAGTGGGACGTCAGGGTATGGCTACACCTTC
CDR3: CASSGTSGYGYTF

V: TRBV15
size: NA
D: NA
length: 14
J: TRBJ2-1
DNA: TGTGCCACCAGCAGGGGCCCTTTCGTGCATGAGCAGTTCTTC
CDR3: CATSRGPFVHEQFF

V: TRBV5-1
size: NA
D: NA
length: 13
J: TRBJ1-2
DNA: TGCGCCAGCAGCTCGGGAGGGAAAAGGGGCTACACCTTC
CDR3: CASSSGGKRGYTF

V: TRBV5-1
size: once
D: TRBD2
length: 17
J: TRBJ2-1
DNA: TGCGCCACGTCCTCAGCGGGGGGTTGGAGCTCCTACAATGAGCAGTTCTTC
CDR3: CATSSAGGWSSYNEQFF

V: TRBV5-1
size: NA
D: TRBD1
length: 14
J: TRBJ1-4
DNA: TGCGCCAGCAGCGCCGGGACAGGGAATCCAAAACTGTTTTTT
CDR3: CASSAGTGNPKLFF

V: TRBV9
size: many
D: TRBD2
length: 16
J: TRBJ2-3
DNA: TGTGCCAGCAGCGTAGGTACGGGGGGGCCCTCAGATACGCAGTATTTT
CDR3: CASSVGTGGPSDTQYF

V: TRBV6-1
size: NA
D: TRBD1
length: 16
J: TRBJ1-4
DNA: TGTGCCAGCAGTGAAGGACAGGGTCTAACTATTGAAAAACTGTTTTTT
CDR3: CASSEGQGLTIEKLFF

V: TRBV5-1
size: many
D: NA
length: 13
J: TRBJ2-1
DNA: TGCGCCAGCAGCTTGGTTCCCCAAAGACAGCAGTTCTTC
CDR3: CASSLVPQRQQFF

V: TRBV24-1
size: NA
D: TRBD1
length: 16
J: TRBJ2-1
DNA: TGTGCCACCAGTGACCCCGGGACAGGGAGGAACAATGAGCAGTTCTTC
CDR3: CATSDPGTGRNNEQFF

V: TRBV6-5
size: many
D: NA
length: 15
J: TRBJ2-5
DNA: TGTGCCAGCAGTTACCTCAGGTCAAACGAGGAGACCCAGTACTTC
CDR3: CASSYLRSNEETQYF

V: TRBV28
size: NA
D: TRBD2
length: 16
J: TRBJ2-3
DNA: TGTGCCAGCAGTTTATTCAGCGGGGGGGCCGTAGATACGCAGTATTTT
CDR3: CASSLFSGGAVDTQYF

V: TRBV11-2
size: few
D: NA
length: 14
J: TRBJ1-4
DNA: TGTGCCAGCAGCCTAAACCCCAACGACGGAAAACTGTTTTTT
CDR3: CASSLNPNDGKLFF

V: TRBV12-3/TRBV12-4
size: many
D: TRBD1
length: 14
J: TRBJ2-5
DNA: TGTGCCAGCAGCCTCTCAGGACAGGGGGAGACCCAGTACTTC
CDR3: CASSLSGQGETQYF

V: TRBV6-5
size: many
D: NA
length: 13
J: TRBJ2-1
DNA: TGTGCCAGCAGCGGGAGCTCCTACAATGAGCAGTTCTTC
CDR3: CASSGSSYNEQFF

V: TRBV7-6
size: NA
D: NA
length: 13
J: TRBJ2-7
DNA: TGTGCCAGCAGCTTAGTTCGGGCCGGGAAGCAGTACTTC
CDR3: CASSLVRAGKQYF

V: TRBV28
size: once
D: NA
length: 18
J: TRBJ1-2
DNA: TGTGCCAGCAGAAAACTGGGGGGACGGGACCTTCCGGGCGGAGGCTACACCTTC
CDR3: CASRKLGGRDLPGGGYTF

V: TRBV28
size: many
D: TRBD2
length: 15
J: TRBJ2-7
DNA: TGTGCCAGCAGTCTAGGGACTAGCGGATCCTACGAGCAGTACTTC
CDR3: CASSLGTSGSYEQYF

V: TRBV7-2
size: few
D: NA
length: 19
J: TRBJ1-5
DNA: TGTGCCAGCAGCTTACCTGCCGGGGGGGGAACGGTTTCCAATCAGCCCCAGCATTTT
CDR3: CASSLPAGGGTVSNQPQHF

V: TRBV6-2/TRBV6-3
size: few
D: NA
length: 17
J: TRBJ1-1
DNA: TGTGCCAGCAGTCCCCAACCCCCCCCCGGGAGGAACACTGAAGCTTTCTTT
CDR3: CASSPQPPPGRNTEAFF

V: TRBV28
size: NA
D: NA
length: 15
J: TRBJ1-2
DNA: TGTGCCAGCAGTCCCAGAAGGACAGATAACTATGGCTACACCTTC
CDR3: CASSPRRTDNYGYTF

V: TRBV4-3
size: NA
D: NA
length: 16
J: TRBJ2-6
DNA: TGCGCCAGCAGCCAAGATCCAGGGTTGGGGGCCAACGTCCTGACTTTC
CDR3: CASSQDPGLGANVLTF

V: TRBV9
size: few
D: NA
length: 15
J: TRBJ1-2
DNA: TGTGCCAGCAGCGTAGATCGCGGGGACTCATATGGCTACACCTTC
CDR3: CASSVDRGDSYGYTF

V: TRBV12-3/TRBV12-4
size: many
D: NA
length: 13
J: TRBJ1-2
DNA: TGTGCCAGCACCAGGGAGGGAAGGGGTGGCTACACCTTC
CDR3: CASTREGRGGYTF

V: TRBV5-1
size: NA
D: NA
length: 16
J: TRBJ1-1
DNA: TGCGCCAGCAGCCAGGAGGTCCAGGGCCCTAAGACTGAAGCTTTCTTT
CDR3: CASSQEVQGPKTEAFF

V: TRBV6-5
size: NA
D: NA
length: 16
J: TRBJ2-7
DNA: TGTGCCAGCGAACCCTTAGGGTCGCCCTCCTACAATGAGCAGTACTTC
CDR3: CASEPLGSPSYNEQYF

V: TRBV12-3/TRBV12-4
size: NA
D: TRBD1
length: 15
J: TRBJ2-3
DNA: TGTGCCAGCAGTTTAAGGGGGCAGAGCGCAGATACGCAGTATTTT
CDR3: CASSLRGQSADTQYF

V: TRBV5-1
size: many
D: NA
length: 13
J: TRBJ2-7
DNA: TGCGCCAGCAGCCACGAGGCCTCCTACGAGCAGTACTTC
CDR3: CASSHEASYEQYF